The 30 T cell receptor beta chains listed next were all sequenced from one sample in a study of blood T cell repertoires in COVID-19. Libraries were prepared by immunoSEQ multiplex PCR; TCRdb keeps only in-frame clonotypes and omits some of them. The data show approximately 260,000 clones, more than 75% seen once. Sample: PBMCs or T cells enriched from blood (not recorded which). Receptors were obtained from a woman aged 50 to 60 who had been exposed to COVID-19.

The chain is built from TRBV24-1 and TRBJ1-6; D gene uncertain. Germline CDR1 KGHDR, CDR2 SFDVKD. This CDR3 comprises 17 residues. V gave up 6 bases and J gave up 0 bases, with 14 bases separating them. The CDR3 DNA follows: TGTGCCACCAGTCCCGGTCCTCATCGCTCCTATAATTCACCCCTCCACTTT. Translating it yields CATSPGPHRSYNSPLHF.

This clone was recorded once. The chain joins TRBV21-1 to TRBJ2-2; the D call TRBD1 from the table was never checked on the DNA. TRBV21-1 is a documented pseudogene. CDR3 length equals 16 residues. CDR3 residues: CASSIYRVRNTGELFF. The DNA for the CDR3 is TGTGCCAGCAGCATATACAGGGTAAGAAACACCGGGGAGCTGTTTTTT.

The V gene is TRBV21-1, the J gene TRBJ1-1; the table calls TRBD1, which could not be checked here. TRBV21-1 is classified as a pseudogene. CDR3 length equals 15 residues. The DNA for the CDR3 is TGTGCCAGCAGCAAAGAGCAGACAGGGAAAACTGAAGCTTTCTTT. Translated, it gives CASSKEQTGKTEAFF.

The chain links TRBV11-2 to TRBJ1-1; D is undetermined. The CDR3 covers 13 residues. V was clipped by 11 bases and J by 3 bases, with 16 bases between them. The germline V gene encodes CDR1 SGHAT and CDR2 FQNNGV. CDR3 coding DNA: TGTGCCCAACCGGAGGGAGAGGACACTGAAGCTTTCTTT. It encodes CAQPEGEDTEAFF.

V usage is TRBV7-9 and J usage is TRBJ1-5, with unresolved D. Trimming pared 2 bases from V and 1 base from J, leaving 3 bases between. From germline, CDR1 is SEHNR and CDR2 FQNEAQ (reference sequence). The CDR3 runs 13 residues. In DNA form, the CDR3 reads TGTGCCAGCAGCTTAAGCAGCAATCAGCCCCAGCATTTT. It translates to CASSLSSNQPQHF.

The V call is TRBV5-1, the J call TRBJ1-2; TRBD1 matches 7 bases. Trimming took 5 bases from V and 4 from J; bases not matched to a gene: 5. There are 13 residues in the CDR3. The germline V gene has CDR1 SGHRS and CDR2 YFSETQ. CDR3 residues: CASSDREVYGYTF. In DNA, the CDR3 is TGCGCCAGCAGTGACAGGGAGGTCTATGGCTACACCTTC.

This clone has only a few counts. The genes are TRBV4-2 and TRBJ2-2; D perhaps matches TRBD1 (6 bases). The CDR3 totals 16 residues. V was trimmed by 6 bases and J by 2 bases, leaving 16 bases between them. CDR1 LGHNA and CDR2 YNFKEQ come from the germline V gene. DNA of the CDR3: TGTGCCAGCAGTAATCCCGGGACACTAAACACCGGGGAGCTGTTTTTT. As protein: CASSNPGTLNTGELFF.

The V gene is TRBV7-2, the J gene TRBJ1-6; 10 bases align to TRBD1. The CDR3 has 18 residues. The germline gives CDR1 SGHTA, CDR2 FQGNSA. The trim removed 5 bases at V and 7 bases at J, leaving 14 bases unmatched. The CDR3 here is CASSPSGTGDRGNSPLHF. CDR3 DNA: TGTGCCAGCAGCCCCTCCGGGACAGGGGATCGAGGGAATTCACCCCTCCACTTT. Combining the CDR3 with reference TRBV7-2 and TRBJ1-6 gives the whole variable domain GAGVSQSPSNKVTEKGKDVELRCDPISGHTALYWYRQSLGQGLEFLIYFQGNSAPDKSGLPSDRFSAERTGGSVSTLTIQRTQQEDSAVYLCASSPSGTGDRGNSPLHFGNGTRLTVT.

The J gene is TRBJ1-5, the V gene TRBV7-2; 8 nucleotides align to TRBD1. J gave up 6 bases and V 1 base, and 5 bases lay outside the gene matches. Germline lookup yields CDR1 SGHTA and CDR2 FQGNSA. The CDR3 length is 15 residues. The CDR3 DNA sequence: TGTGCCAGCAGCTTAGACAGGGGGTTAGTTCAGCCCCAGCATTTT. Its translation: CASSLDRGLVQPQHF.

V is TRBV7-9 and J is TRBJ1-1, with no clear D. Germline V CDR1 and CDR2: SEHNR, FQNEAQ (reference sequence). The CDR3 extends over 14 amino acids. The V gene lost 5 bases and the J gene lost 4 bases, with 14 bases spanning the gap. The CDR3 sequence: CASSLTSEGTEAFF. CDR3 in DNA: TGTGCCAGCAGCCTTACTAGTGAGGGCACTGAAGCTTTCTTT.

Here the CDR3 reads CASSDSGGARGYNEQFF. The CDR3 bases are TGTGCCAGCAGCGACTCTGGGGGGGCGAGAGGATACAATGAGCAGTTCTTC. This sequence joins TRBV9 and TRBJ2-1; tentative D call: TRBD2 (7 bases). Trimming shortened V by 3 bases and J by 4 bases, and 20 bases separated the two germline ends. CDR3 length equals 17 residues. CDR1 SGDLS and CDR2 YYNGEE come from the germline V gene.

The sample holds a few counts of this clone. This chain uses TRBV4-2 with TRBJ2-7; 8 bases map to TRBD2. This CDR3 is 16 amino acids long. V gave up 2 bases and J gave up 5 bases; unmatched junction bases: 11. CDR1 is LGHNA and CDR2 is YNFKEQ in the germline V gene. CDR3 sequence: CASSQFLSGGGNEQYF. DNA of the CDR3: TGTGCCAGCAGCCAATTTTTATCGGGCGGGGGGAACGAGCAGTACTTC.

In its sample, this clone was seen a few times. The chain employs TRBV12-5 and TRBJ1-3; TRBD1 agrees at 7 bases. Germline V gives CDR1 LGHNT, CDR2 FRNRAP. The CDR3 has 17 residues. V was pared by 6 bases and J by 4 bases, with 15 bases of the junction left unmatched. The CDR3 region is CASGPLGQPPRGNTIYF. The CDR3 nucleotides read TGTGCTAGTGGCCCGTTGGGACAGCCGCCGAGGGGAAACACCATATATTTT.

This clone was seen once. CDR3 nucleotide sequence: TGTGCCAGCAGTTTCCCCACTAAAGCGGAAAAACTGTTTTTT. Translating gives CASSFPTKAEKLFF. The rearrangement uses TRBV28 and TRBJ1-4; D is uncertain. V lost 3 bases to trimming and J lost 8 bases, with 13 bases between them. CDR3 length equals 14 residues. Germline values: CDR1 MDHEN, CDR2 SYDVKM. The full variable domain, completed using reference TRBV28 and TRBJ1-4, is DVKVTQSSRYLVKRTGEKVFLECVQDMDHENMFWYRQDPGLGLRLIYFSYDVKMKEKGDIPEGYSVSREKKERFSLILESASTNQTSMYLCASSFPTKAEKLFFGSGTQLSVL.

The chain joins TRBV6-2 or TRBV6-3 to TRBJ1-3; 7 bases match TRBD1. The V and J ends lost 0 bases and 0 bases, in that order; junction bases with no gene match: 5. Germline loops: CDR1 MNHEY, CDR2 SVGEGT. The CDR3 runs 17 residues. The CDR3 is CASSYSGQPNSGNTIYF. CDR3 DNA sequence: TGTGCCAGCAGTTACTCGGGACAGCCCAACTCTGGAAACACCATATATTTT.

The chain links TRBV5-1 to TRBJ1-3; 8 bases align to TRBD1. Germline CDR1 reads SGHRS; CDR2 reads YFSETQ. This CDR3 has 15 amino acids. Trimming at V came to 4 bases and at J to 2 bases, leaving 5 bases not matched to a gene. CDR3 region: CASSQDRGPGNTIYF. The CDR3 DNA reads TGCGCCAGCAGCCAAGACAGGGGACCTGGAAACACCATATATTTT. Drawing the rest from reference TRBV5-1 and TRBJ1-3, the complete variable domain is KAGVTQTPRYLIKTRGQQVTLSCSPISGHRSVSWYQQTPGQGLQFLFEYFSETQRNKGNFPGRFSGRQFSNSRSEMNVSTLELGDSALYLCASSQDRGPGNTIYFGEGSWLTVV.

There are a few counts of this clone. The rearrangement uses TRBV3-1 (or the pseudogene TRBV3-2) and TRBJ1-6, with 8 bases lining up with TRBD1. CDR3 length: 14 amino acids. The germline gives CDR1 LGHDT, CDR2 YNNKEL (reference sequence). Trimming cost V 8 bases and J 1 base; bases outside gene matches: 1. The CDR3 region is CASWTGSYNSPLHF. The CDR3 bases are TGTGCCAGCTGGACAGGGTCCTATAATTCACCCCTCCACTTT.

V gene TRBV4-1 combines with J gene TRBJ1-2, with D perhaps TRBD1 (5 bases). The CDR3 has 15 amino acids. The ends were cut back, 0 bases at V and 3 bases at J, with 11 bases in the middle. Germline assignment: CDR1 MGHRA and CDR2 YSYEKL. The CDR3 region has the DNA TGCGCCAGCAGCCAAGATGGTGGGGGGGACTATGGCTACACCTTC. Its translation is CASSQDGGGDYGYTF.

The chain employs TRBV10-3 and TRBJ2-5, with a tentative D call TRBD1 (6 bases). V gave up 3 bases and J gave up 4 bases, with 15 bases separating them. The CDR3 is 15 residues long. In germline, CDR1 is ENHRY, CDR2 SYGVKD. CDR3 residues: CAISESSRGRETQYF. CDR3 DNA: TGTGCCATCAGTGAAAGTAGCAGGGGTAGAGAGACCCAGTACTTC.

The chain recombines TRBV5-1 with TRBJ1-2; D is unclear. Germline CDR1 is SGHRS and CDR2 is YFSETQ. This CDR3 spans 14 amino acids. V was clipped by 0 bases and J by 6 bases, with 12 bases between them. Here the CDR3 reads CASSLATAIDGYTF. The DNA of the CDR3 is TGCGCCAGCAGCTTGGCCACTGCAATTGATGGCTACACCTTC.

The chain uses TRBV5-5 and TRBJ1-4; TRBD1 matches at 7 bases. There are 16 residues in the CDR3. J gave up 3 bases and V 3 bases, and 8 bases lay outside the gene matches. In germline, CDR1 is SGHKS, CDR2 YYEKEE (reference sequence). The CDR3: CASSSDREGPNEKLFF. CDR3 sequence (DNA): TGTGCCAGCAGCTCCGACAGGGAAGGTCCTAATGAAAAACTGTTTTTT.

V usage is TRBV7-2 and J usage is TRBJ2-1, with 9 nucleotides matching TRBD2. Trimming took 3 bases from V and 7 from J; bases not matched to a gene: 7. Germline CDR1 is SGHTA and CDR2 is FQGNSA. The CDR3 is 15 amino acids. The CDR3: CASSLAGGGANEQFF. CDR3 nucleotides: TGTGCCAGCAGCTTGGCGGGGGGGGGAGCGAATGAGCAGTTCTTC.

The chain uses TRBV7-2 and TRBJ1-1; no reliable D call. The CDR3 runs to 13 residues. Germline assignment: CDR1 SGHTA and CDR2 FQGNSA. Trimming removed 2 bases from V and 4 bases from J, with 8 bases in between. The CDR3 protein is CASSLWASTEAFF. CDR3 nucleotide sequence: TGTGCCAGCAGCTTATGGGCAAGCACTGAAGCTTTCTTT.

The chain carries TRBV2 and TRBJ2-1; TRBD2 agrees at 7 bases. CDR3 length: 15 residues. V dropped 4 bases and J dropped 0; count of bases not matched to a gene: 3. Germline loops: CDR1 SNHLY, CDR2 FYNNEI. The CDR3 nucleotides are TGTGCCAGCAGTGGGGACTACGGCTCCTACAATGAGCAGTTCTTC. Translated, it gives CASSGDYGSYNEQFF.

The chain joins TRBV14 to TRBJ1-1; D is unresolved. Germline V gene sequence: CDR1 SGHDN, CDR2 FVKESK. V shed 1 base and J shed 1 base, with 7 bases lying between them. The CDR3 runs to 14 residues. The CDR3 sequence: CASSQVPGNTEAFF. CDR3 coding DNA: TGTGCCAGCAGCCAAGTCCCAGGGAACACTGAAGCTTTCTTT.

DNA of the CDR3: TGTGCCAGCGGACCGACAGGGATCGGCTACACCTTC. Protein product: CASGPTGIGYTF. The V gene is TRBV5-8, the J gene TRBJ1-2; 7 nucleotides line up with TRBD1. With V trimmed by 7 bases and J by 8 bases, 8 bases remained unmatched. The CDR3 spans 12 residues. Per germline, CDR1 SGHTS and CDR2 YDEGEE.

J is TRBJ1-2 and V is TRBV5-6; D is undetermined. Germline V lookup: CDR1 SGHDT, CDR2 YYEEEE. The CDR3 runs 13 residues. Deletions cut 5 bases from V and 6 bases from J, with 14 bases between. The CDR3 region has the DNA TGTGCCAGCAGGTGGCGAGGGTTCGATGGCTACACCTTC. Protein sequence: CASRWRGFDGYTF.

The rearrangement joins TRBV27 to TRBJ1-6; D ambiguous. The CDR3 length is 15 residues. Trimming shortened V by 4 bases and J by 5 bases, and 12 bases separated the two germline ends. The V gene's germline CDR1 is MNHEY and CDR2 SMNVEV (reference sequence). The CDR3: CASSSRRGNNSPLHF. The CDR3 DNA reads TGTGCCAGCAGTTCAAGGAGAGGTAATAATTCACCCCTCCACTTT.

This chain uses TRBV7-2 with TRBJ2-3; D is possibly TRBD2 (6 bases). The germline V gene encodes CDR1 SGHTA and CDR2 FQGNSA. CDR3 size: 16 residues. V lost 5 bases, J lost 7 bases, and 22 bases lay in between. The CDR3 reads CASSPPGLAGGNTQYF. The CDR3 DNA follows: TGTGCCAGCAGCCCACCGGGGCTAGCCGGGGGAAATACGCAGTATTTT.

The V and J genes are TRBV9 and TRBJ2-2; 11 nucleotides agree with TRBD2. CDR3 length: 17 residues. The V segment lost 3 bases and the J segment 4 bases; nucleotides outside the gene matches: 8. Germline assignment: CDR1 SGDLS and CDR2 YYNGEE. CDR3 coding DNA: TGTGCCAGCAGCGAGAGGTCTAGCGGGGGGAGCACCGGGGAGCTGTTTTTT. This codes for CASSERSSGGSTGELFF.